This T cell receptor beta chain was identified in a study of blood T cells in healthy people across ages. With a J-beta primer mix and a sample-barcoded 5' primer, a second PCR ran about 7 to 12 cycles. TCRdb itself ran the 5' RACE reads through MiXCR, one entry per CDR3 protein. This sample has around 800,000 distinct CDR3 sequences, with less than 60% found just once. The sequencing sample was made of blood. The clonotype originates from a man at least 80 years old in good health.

CDR3 region: CSARSALNTDTQYF. The CDR3 DNA is TGCAGTGCTAGGAGCGCACTAAACACAGATACGCAGTATTTT. The rearrangement joins TRBV20-1 to TRBJ2-3; D gene ambiguous. Trimming pared 3 bases from V and 2 bases from J, leaving 12 bases between. The CDR3 spans 14 residues. Germline assignment: CDR1 DFQATT and CDR2 SNEGSKA (reference sequence).